One sample yielded the 5 T cell receptor beta chains listed below, sequenced in a study of T cells in Graves' hyperthyroidism and ophthalmopathy. From RNA transcripts, TCR beta CDR3 regions were amplified. HTBI primers were used for first-round RT-PCR of the TCR CDR3. In TCRdb, the multiplex PCR reads were re-called with MiXCR into one record per CDR3 protein. Among a few hundred thousand distinct CDR3 sequences listed, 46% were seen once. Sequencing input: peripheral blood or thyroid tissue (not recorded which). The receptors originated from an adult woman with Graves' disease, either hyperthyroidism or ophthalmopathy (not recorded which).

The chain carries TRBV7-6 and TRBJ1-6, with 11 positions matching TRBD1. Germline values: CDR1 SGHVS, CDR2 FNYEAQ. V gave up 4 bases and J gave up 10 bases; unmatched junction bases: 3. The CDR3 length is 14 residues. CDR3 amino acids: CASSYGQGASPLHF. Written as DNA, the CDR3 is TGTGCCAGCAGCTACGGACAGGGGGCGTCACCCCTCCACTTT.

The J gene is TRBJ2-6, the V gene TRBV2; no firm D call. Deletions cut 10 bases from V and 4 bases from J, with 8 bases between. Germline loops: CDR1 SNHLY, CDR2 FYNNEI. This CDR3 contains 12 residues. The CDR3 DNA is TGTGCCATCCAATGGGGGGCCAACGTCCTGACTTTC. Translated, it gives CAIQWGANVLTF.

Details on this clonotype: Compared with germline, one end of the junction differs, possibly owing to a read error. The chain couples TRBV10-3 to TRBJ1-1; unclear D gene. Germline loops: CDR1 ENHRY, CDR2 SYGVKD. The CDR3 spans 14 residues. The CDR3 loop is CASSDGNKVKEAFF. Written as DNA, the CDR3 is TGTGCCAGCAGTGATGGGAACAAGGTTAAAGAAGCTTTCTTT.

The rearrangement uses TRBV29-1 and TRBJ2-7; D is perhaps TRBD2 (5 bases). The CDR3 runs to 13 residues. V shed 6 bases and J shed 2 bases, with 14 bases lying between them. Germline CDR1 SQVTM, CDR2 ANQGSEA. CDR3 residues: CSVARTGTYEQYF. The CDR3 DNA reads TGCAGCGTCGCCCGGACGGGAACCTACGAGCAGTACTTC.

This clonotype was detected only a few times. The J gene is TRBJ1-2, the V gene TRBV7-9; D possibly corresponds to TRBD1 (5 bases). Between the trimmed V and J ends, which lost 8 bases and 2 bases, there was a span of 15 bases. Germline loops: CDR1 SEHNR, CDR2 FQNEAQ (reference sequence). There are 14 residues in the CDR3. The CDR3 nucleotides are TGTGCCAGCCCCGATTTCGGGGGAAACTATGGCTACACCTTC. As protein: CASPDFGGNYGYTF.